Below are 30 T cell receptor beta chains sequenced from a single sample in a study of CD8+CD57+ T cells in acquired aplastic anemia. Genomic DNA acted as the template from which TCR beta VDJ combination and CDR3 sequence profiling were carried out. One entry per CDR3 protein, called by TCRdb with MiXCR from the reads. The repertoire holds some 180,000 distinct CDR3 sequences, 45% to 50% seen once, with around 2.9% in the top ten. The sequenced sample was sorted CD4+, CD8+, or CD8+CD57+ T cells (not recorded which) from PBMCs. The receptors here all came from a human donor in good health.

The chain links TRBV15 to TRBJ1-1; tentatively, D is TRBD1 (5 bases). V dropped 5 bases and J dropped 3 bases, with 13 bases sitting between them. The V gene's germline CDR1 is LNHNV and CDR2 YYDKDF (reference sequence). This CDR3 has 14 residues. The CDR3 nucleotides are TGTGCCACCAGCGTCTCCGTGACAGACACTGAAGCTTTCTTT. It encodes CATSVSVTDTEAFF.

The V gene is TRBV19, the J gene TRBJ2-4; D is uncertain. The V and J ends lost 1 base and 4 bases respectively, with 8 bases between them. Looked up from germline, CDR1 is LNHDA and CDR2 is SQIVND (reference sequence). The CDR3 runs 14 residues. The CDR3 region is CASSIASGKNIQYF. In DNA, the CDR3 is TGTGCCAGTAGTATAGCGAGTGGGAAAAACATTCAGTACTTC. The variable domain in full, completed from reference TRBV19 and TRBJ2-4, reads DGGITQSPKYLFRKEGQNVTLSCEQNLNHDAMYWYRQDPGQGLRLIYYSQIVNDFQKGDIAEGYSVSREKKESFPLTVTSAQKNPTAFYLCASSIASGKNIQYFGAGTRLSVL.

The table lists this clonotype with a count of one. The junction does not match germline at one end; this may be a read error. Here the CDR3 reads CASNSDDPGF. CDR3 DNA sequence: TGCGCCAGCAACTCAGACGACCCAGGGTTC. The V gene is TRBV5-1, the J gene TRBJ2-1; weak D call: TRBD1 (5 bases). Germline V gives CDR1 SGHRS, CDR2 YFSETQ. The CDR3 extends over 10 amino acids. Combining the CDR3 with reference TRBV5-1 and TRBJ2-1 gives the whole variable domain KAGVTQTPRYLIKTRGQQVTLSCSPISGHRSVSWYQQTPGQGLQFLFEYFSETQRNKGNFPGRFSGRQFSNSRSEMNVSTLELGDSALYLCASNSDDPGFGPGTRLTVL.

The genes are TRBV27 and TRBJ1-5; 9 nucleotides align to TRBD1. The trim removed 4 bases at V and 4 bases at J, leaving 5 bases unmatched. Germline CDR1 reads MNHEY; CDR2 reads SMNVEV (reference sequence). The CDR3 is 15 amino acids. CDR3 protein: CASSSQGTGNQPQHF. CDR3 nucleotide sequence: TGTGCCAGCAGTTCCCAAGGGACAGGGAATCAGCCCCAGCATTTT.

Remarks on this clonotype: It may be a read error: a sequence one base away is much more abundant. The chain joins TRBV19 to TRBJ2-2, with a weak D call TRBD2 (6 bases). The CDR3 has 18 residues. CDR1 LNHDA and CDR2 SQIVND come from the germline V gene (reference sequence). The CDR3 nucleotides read TGTGCCAGTAGCCAACAAACCCCCCCGGGGTCCGGCACCGGGGGGCTGTTTTTT. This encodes CASSQQTPPGSGTGGLFF. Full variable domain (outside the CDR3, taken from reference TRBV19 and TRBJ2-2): DGGITQSPKYLFRKEGQNVTLSCEQNLNHDAMYWYRQDPGQGLRLIYYSQIVNDFQKGDIAEGYSVSREKKESFPLTVTSAQKNPTAFYLCASSQQTPPGSGTGGLFFGEGSRLTVL.

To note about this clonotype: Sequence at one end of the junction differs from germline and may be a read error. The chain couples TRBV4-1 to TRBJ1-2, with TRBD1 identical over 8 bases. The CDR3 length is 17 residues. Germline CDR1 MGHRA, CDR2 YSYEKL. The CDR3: CASSQVGGTGLALGYTF. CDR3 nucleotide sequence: TGCGCTAGCAGCCAAGTGGGAGGGACAGGTCTAGCACTTGGCTACACCTTC.

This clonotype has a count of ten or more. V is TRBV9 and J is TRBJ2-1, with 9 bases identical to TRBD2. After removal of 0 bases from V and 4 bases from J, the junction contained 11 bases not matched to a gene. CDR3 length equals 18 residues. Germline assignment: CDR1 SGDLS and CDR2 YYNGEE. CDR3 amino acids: CASSVAPRTSVSYNEQFF. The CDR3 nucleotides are TGTGCCAGCAGCGTAGCCCCCCGGACTAGCGTATCATACAATGAGCAGTTCTTC.

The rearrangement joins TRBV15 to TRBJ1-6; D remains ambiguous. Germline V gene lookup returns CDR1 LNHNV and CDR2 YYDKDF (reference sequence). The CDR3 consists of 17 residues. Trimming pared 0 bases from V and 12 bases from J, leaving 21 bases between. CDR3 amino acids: CATSRDLEEAVIQPLHF. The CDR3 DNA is TGTGCCACCAGCAGAGACTTGGAGGAAGCCGTAATTCAACCCCTCCACTTT.

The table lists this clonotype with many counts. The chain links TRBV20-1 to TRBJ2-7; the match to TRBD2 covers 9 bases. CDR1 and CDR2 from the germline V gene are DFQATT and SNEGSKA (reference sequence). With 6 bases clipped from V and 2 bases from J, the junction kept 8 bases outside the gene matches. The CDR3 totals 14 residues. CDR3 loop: CSAASGMNTYEQYF. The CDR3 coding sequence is TGCAGTGCGGCTAGCGGGATGAACACCTACGAGCAGTACTTC.

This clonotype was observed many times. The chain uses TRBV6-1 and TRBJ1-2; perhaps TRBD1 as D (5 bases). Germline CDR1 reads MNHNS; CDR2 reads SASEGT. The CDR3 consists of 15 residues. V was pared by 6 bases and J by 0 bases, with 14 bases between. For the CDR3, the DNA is TGTGCCAGCAGCTCCCATACAGGACCTAACTATGGCTACACCTTC. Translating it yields CASSSHTGPNYGYTF.

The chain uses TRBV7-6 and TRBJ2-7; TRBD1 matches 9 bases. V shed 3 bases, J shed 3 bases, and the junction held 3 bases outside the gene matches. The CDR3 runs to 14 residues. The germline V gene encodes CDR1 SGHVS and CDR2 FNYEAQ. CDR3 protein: CASSLGTGLYEQYF. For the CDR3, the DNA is TGTGCCAGCAGCTTGGGGACAGGGCTCTACGAGCAGTACTTC.

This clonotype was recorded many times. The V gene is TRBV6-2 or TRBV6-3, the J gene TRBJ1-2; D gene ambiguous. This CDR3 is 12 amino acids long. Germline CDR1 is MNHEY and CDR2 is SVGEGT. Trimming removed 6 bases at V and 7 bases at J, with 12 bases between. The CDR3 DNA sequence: TGTGCCAGCAGCTCCAACTGGGGTGGCTACACCTTC. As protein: CASSSNWGGYTF.

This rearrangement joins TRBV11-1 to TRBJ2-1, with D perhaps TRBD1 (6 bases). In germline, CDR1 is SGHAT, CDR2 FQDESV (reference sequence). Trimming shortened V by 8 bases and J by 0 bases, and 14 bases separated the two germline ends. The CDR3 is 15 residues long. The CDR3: CASGRTANSYNEQFF. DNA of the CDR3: TGTGCCAGCGGCAGGACAGCGAACTCCTACAATGAGCAGTTCTTC.

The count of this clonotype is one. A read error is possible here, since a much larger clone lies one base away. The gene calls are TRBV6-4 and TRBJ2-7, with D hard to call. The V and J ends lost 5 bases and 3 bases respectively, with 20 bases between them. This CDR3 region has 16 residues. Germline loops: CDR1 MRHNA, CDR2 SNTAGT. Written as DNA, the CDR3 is TGTGCCAGCAGTTACCCCCCCCAGGCGAACGACTACGAGCAGTACTTC. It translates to CASSYPPQANDYEQYF.

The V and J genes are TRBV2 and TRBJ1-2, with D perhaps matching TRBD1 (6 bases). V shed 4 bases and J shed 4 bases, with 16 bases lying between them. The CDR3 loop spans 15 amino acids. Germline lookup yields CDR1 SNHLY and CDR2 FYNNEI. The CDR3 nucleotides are TGTGCCAGCAGTGGGGCGGGGGCCGAGGGCTATGGCTACACCTTC. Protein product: CASSGAGAEGYGYTF. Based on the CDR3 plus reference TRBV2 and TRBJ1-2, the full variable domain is EPEVTQTPSHQVTQMGQEVILRCVPISNHLYFYWYRQILGQKVEFLVSFYNNEISEKSEIFDDQFSVERPDGSNFTLKIRSTKLEDSAMYFCASSGAGAEGYGYTFGSGTRLTVV.

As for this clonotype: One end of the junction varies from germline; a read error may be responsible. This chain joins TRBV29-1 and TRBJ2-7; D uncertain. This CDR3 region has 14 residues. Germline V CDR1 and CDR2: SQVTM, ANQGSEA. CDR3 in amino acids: CSVSGRTNSYEQYF. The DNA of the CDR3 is TGCAGCGTGTCAGGCAGGACCAACTCCTACGAGCAGTACTTT.

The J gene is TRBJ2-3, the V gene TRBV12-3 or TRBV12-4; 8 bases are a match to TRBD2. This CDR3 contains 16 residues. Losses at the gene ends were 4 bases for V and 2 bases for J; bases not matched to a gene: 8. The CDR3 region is CASSSGLAAHTDTQYF. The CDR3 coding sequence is TGTGCCAGCAGTTCTGGACTAGCAGCCCACACAGATACGCAGTATTTT.

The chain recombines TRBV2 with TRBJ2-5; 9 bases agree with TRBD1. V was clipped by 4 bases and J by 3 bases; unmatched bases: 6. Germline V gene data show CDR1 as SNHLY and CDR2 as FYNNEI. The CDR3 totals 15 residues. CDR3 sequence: CASSARTGAEETQYF. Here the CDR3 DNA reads TGTGCCAGCAGTGCCAGGACAGGGGCTGAAGAGACCCAGTACTTC.

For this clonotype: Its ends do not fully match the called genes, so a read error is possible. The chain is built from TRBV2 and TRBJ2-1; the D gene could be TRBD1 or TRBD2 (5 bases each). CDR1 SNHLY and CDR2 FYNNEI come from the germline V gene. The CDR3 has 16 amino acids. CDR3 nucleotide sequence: TGTGCCAGCAGCCAAGCCAACGGGGCGTCCTACGATGAGCAGTTCTTC. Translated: CASSQANGASYDEQFF.

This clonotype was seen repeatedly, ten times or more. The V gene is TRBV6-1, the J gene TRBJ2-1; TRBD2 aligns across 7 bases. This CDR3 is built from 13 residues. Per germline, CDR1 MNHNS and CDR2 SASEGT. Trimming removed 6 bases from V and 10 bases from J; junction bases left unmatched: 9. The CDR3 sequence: CASRRGLDFEQFF. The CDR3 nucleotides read TGTGCCAGCAGGAGAGGACTAGATTTCGAGCAGTTCTTC.

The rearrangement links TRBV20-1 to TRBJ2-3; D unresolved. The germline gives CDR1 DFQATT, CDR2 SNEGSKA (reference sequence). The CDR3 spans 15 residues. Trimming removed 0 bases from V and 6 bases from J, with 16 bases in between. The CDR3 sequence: CSARERGRSLDTQYF. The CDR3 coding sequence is TGCAGTGCTAGAGAAAGAGGACGGAGCTTGGATACGCAGTATTTT.

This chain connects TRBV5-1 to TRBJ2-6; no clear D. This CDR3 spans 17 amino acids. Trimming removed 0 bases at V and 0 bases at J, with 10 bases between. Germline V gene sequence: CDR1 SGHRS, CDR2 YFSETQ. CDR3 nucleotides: TGCGCCAGCAGCTTGGGAGGCAGACTCTCTGGGGCCAACGTCCTGACTTTC. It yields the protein CASSLGGRLSGANVLTF.

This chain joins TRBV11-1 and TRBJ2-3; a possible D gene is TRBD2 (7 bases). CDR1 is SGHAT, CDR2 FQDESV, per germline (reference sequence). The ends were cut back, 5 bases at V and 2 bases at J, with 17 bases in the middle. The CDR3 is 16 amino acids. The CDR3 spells CASSGSTGGPTDTQYF. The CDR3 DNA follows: TGTGCCAGCAGCGGATCGACCGGGGGGCCCACAGATACGCAGTATTTT.

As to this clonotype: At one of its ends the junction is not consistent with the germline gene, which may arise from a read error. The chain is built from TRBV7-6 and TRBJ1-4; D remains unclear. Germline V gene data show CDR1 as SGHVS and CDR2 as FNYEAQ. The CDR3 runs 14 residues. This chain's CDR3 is CASSLAGSNEKLFF. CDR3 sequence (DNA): TGTGCCAGCAGCCTAGCCGGGTCGAATGAAAAACTGTTTTTT.

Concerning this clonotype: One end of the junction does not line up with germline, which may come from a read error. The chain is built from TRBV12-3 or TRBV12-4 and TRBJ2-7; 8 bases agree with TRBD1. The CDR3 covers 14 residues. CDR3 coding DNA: TGCGCCAGCAGCTTGTGGACAGGGTCCTACGAGCAGTACTTC. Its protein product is CASSLWTGSYEQYF.

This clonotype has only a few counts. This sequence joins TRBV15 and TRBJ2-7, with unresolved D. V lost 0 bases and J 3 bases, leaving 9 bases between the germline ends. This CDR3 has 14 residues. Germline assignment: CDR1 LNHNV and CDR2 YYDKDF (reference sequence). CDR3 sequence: CATSRDRVNYEQYF. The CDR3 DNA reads TGTGCCACCAGCAGAGATCGGGTGAACTACGAGCAGTACTTC.

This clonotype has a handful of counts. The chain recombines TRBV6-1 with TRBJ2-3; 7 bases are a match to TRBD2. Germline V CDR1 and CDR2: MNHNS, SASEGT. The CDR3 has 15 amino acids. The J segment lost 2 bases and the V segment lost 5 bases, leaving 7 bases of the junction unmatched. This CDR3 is CASSTAGPLTDTQYF. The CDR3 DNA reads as TGTGCCAGCAGTACAGCGGGGCCCCTCACAGATACGCAGTATTTT.

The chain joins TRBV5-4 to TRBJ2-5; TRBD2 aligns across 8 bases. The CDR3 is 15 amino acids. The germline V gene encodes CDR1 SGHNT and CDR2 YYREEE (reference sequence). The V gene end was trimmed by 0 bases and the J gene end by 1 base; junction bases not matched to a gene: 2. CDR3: CASSLGGTSQETQYF. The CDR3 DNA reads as TGTGCCAGCAGCTTGGGCGGGACTAGCCAAGAGACCCAGTACTTC.

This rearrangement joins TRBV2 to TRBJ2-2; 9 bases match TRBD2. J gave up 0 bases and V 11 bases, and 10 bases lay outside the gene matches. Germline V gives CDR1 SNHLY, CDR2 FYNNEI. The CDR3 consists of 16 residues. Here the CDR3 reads CAGQRGAPANTGELFF. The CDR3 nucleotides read TGTGCCGGTCAGCGGGGGGCTCCCGCGAACACCGGGGAGCTGTTTTTT.

This CDR3 is CASSGGRGTEAFF. Written as DNA, the CDR3 is TGTGCCAGCAGCGGGGGAAGGGGCACTGAAGCTTTCTTT. The chain joins TRBV9 to TRBJ1-1, with D possibly being TRBD1 (5 bases). V lost 3 bases to trimming and J lost 4 bases, with 10 bases between them. Germline CDR1 SGDLS, CDR2 YYNGEE. The CDR3 has 13 residues.